What follows are 24 T cell receptor beta chains derived from one specimen sequenced in a study of a mutant IDH1 vaccine in newly diagnosed glioma. The time point: week 11, during vaccination. The investigators gave 300 ug of mutant IDH1 20-mer peptide in each vaccine dose, together with topical imiquimod. Antigens of these TCRs are unknown. The protocol was immunoSEQ multiplex PCR, while the TCRdb copy is restricted to in-frame clones and leaves out a portion. This repertoire shows over 55,000 clones, 89% found once; its top ten account for 1.5% to 2.5%. Sequenced here: PBMCs, sampled from a glioma patient whose treatment included an IDH1 peptide vaccine. Receptors were obtained from a man aged 35 to 55 with glioma.

The V gene is TRBV4-1, the J gene TRBJ1-4, with TRBD1 matching 8 bases. The CDR3 extends over 14 amino acids. Germline-derived CDR1 and CDR2 are MGHRA and YSYEKL. The J segment lost 7 bases and the V segment lost 5 bases, leaving 6 bases of the junction unmatched. CDR3 loop: CASSSTGASEKLFF. The CDR3 region has the DNA TGCGCCAGCAGCTCGACAGGGGCGAGTGAAAAACTGTTTTTT.

The CDR3 DNA follows: TGTGCCAGCAGCAGAGGGACAGGGCATTCACCCCTCCACTTT. This sequence encodes CASSRGTGHSPLHF. This chain joins TRBV21-1 and TRBJ1-6; TRBD1, the table's D call, was not compared with the DNA. TRBV21-1 is recorded as a pseudogene. The CDR3 consists of 14 residues.

This sequence joins TRBV21-1 and TRBJ2-1; the table assigns TRBD2, which was not confirmed against the DNA. TRBV21-1 is tagged as a pseudogene. CDR3 length: 13 residues. The DNA for the CDR3 is TGTGCCAGCAGCACCCGGAAGAGGGATGAGCAGTTCTTC. Protein product: CASSTRKRDEQFF.

This clone was observed once. V and J are TRBV7-2 and TRBJ1-2, with D perhaps matching TRBD1 (6 bases). This CDR3 comprises 13 residues. Between the trimmed V and J ends, which lost 3 bases and 3 bases, there was a span of 8 bases. The germline gives CDR1 SGHTA, CDR2 FQGNSA. CDR3 nucleotides: TGTGCCAGCAGCTTGACAGGAGACTATGGCTACACCTTC. Protein product: CASSLTGDYGYTF.

This rearrangement joins TRBV5-4 to TRBJ2-1; D remains unclear. The V gene's germline CDR1 is SGHNT and CDR2 YYREEE (reference sequence). The CDR3 length is 14 residues. With 4 bases removed from V and 6 bases from J, the gap between germline ends came to 14 bases. CDR3 nucleotides: TGTGCCAGCAGCCCCTGGACGGAGATCAATGAGCAGTTCTTC. Translating it yields CASSPWTEINEQFF.

J is TRBJ1-5 and V is TRBV15; D is uncertain. CDR1 and CDR2 (germline): LNHNV, YYDKDF (reference sequence). The CDR3 totals 16 residues. The V end was cut by 1 base, the J end by 0 bases, with 10 bases between. Here the CDR3 DNA reads TGTGCCACCAGCAGAGTCCCACGGTATAGCAATCAGCCCCAGCATTTT. Translation: CATSRVPRYSNQPQHF.

The chain employs TRBV30 and TRBJ2-3; 10 positions agree with TRBD1. There are 15 residues in the CDR3. Germline CDR1 and CDR2: GTSNPN and SVGIG (reference sequence). V lost 4 bases to trimming and J lost 4 bases; unmatched junction nucleotides: 8. Here the CDR3 reads CAWTRTGGSADTQYF. The CDR3 region has the DNA TGTGCCTGGACCAGGACAGGGGGAAGCGCAGATACGCAGTATTTT. The entire variable domain, with the rest obtained from reference TRBV30 and TRBJ2-3, is as follows: SQTIHQWPATLVQPVGSPLSLECTVEGTSNPNLYWYRQAAGRGLQLLFYSVGIGQISSEVPQNLSASRPQDRQFILSSKKLLLSDSGFYLCAWTRTGGSADTQYFGPGTRLTVL.

This chain links TRBV2 with TRBJ2-4; TRBD1 matches 9 bases. Germline CDR1 is SNHLY and CDR2 is FYNNEI. This CDR3 comprises 12 residues. J lost 7 bases, V lost 7 bases, and 2 bases had no gene match. CDR3 nucleotides: TGTGCCAGCACTGGACAGGGGAACATTCAGTACTTC. Protein sequence: CASTGQGNIQYF. Complete variable domain (other parts from reference TRBV2 and TRBJ2-4): EPEVTQTPSHQVTQMGQEVILRCVPISNHLYFYWYRQILGQKVEFLVSFYNNEISEKSEIFDDQFSVERPDGSNFTLKIRSTKLEDSAMYFCASTGQGNIQYFGAGTRLSVL.

The genes are TRBV27 and TRBJ2-5; tentatively, D is TRBD1 (5 bases). The J call is in doubt because the DNA end fits TRBJ2-7 better. The CDR3 is 14 amino acids. CDR1 and CDR2 (germline): MNHEY, SMNVEV (reference sequence). For the CDR3, the DNA is TGTGCCAGCAGGTTGGGGCGAGGAACCTACGAGCAGTACTTC. It is translated as CASRLGRGTYEQYF.

Concerning this clone itself: The junction departs from germline at one end; a sequencing error may be responsible. The gene calls are TRBV7-8 and TRBJ2-5; TRBD1 matches 9 bases. This CDR3 comprises 13 residues. Germline CDR1 and CDR2: SGHVS and FQNEAQ. CDR3 protein: CTSSSGQGPTQYF. For the CDR3, the DNA is TGTACCAGCAGCTCCGGACAGGGGCCTACCCAGTACTTC.

The rearrangement links TRBV7-2 to TRBJ1-1, with a weak D call TRBD1 (6 bases). This CDR3 has 15 residues. The germline CDR1 and CDR2 sequences are SGHTA and FQGNSA. V lost 4 bases, J lost 5 bases, and 17 bases lay in between. The CDR3 nucleotides are TGTGCCAGCAGCTCCTTGAGGGCAGGGGTGACTGAAGCTTTCTTT. Its translation: CASSSLRAGVTEAFF.

The genes are TRBV2 and TRBJ2-4; a possible D gene is TRBD1 (6 bases). Germline V gives CDR1 SNHLY, CDR2 FYNNEI. This CDR3 is 16 amino acids long. Trimming took off 5 bases at V and 0 bases at J, with 14 bases between the two ends. In DNA, the CDR3 is TGTGCCAGCAGTAGGGACATGAATGTAGCCAAAAACATTCAGTACTTC. Translated: CASSRDMNVAKNIQYF.

As concerns this clone: Distinct nucleotide sequences in the sample also encode this CDR3. The CDR3 is CASSLDRVGNTIYF. CDR3 bases: TGTGCCAGCAGCTTGGACAGGGTGGGAAACACCATATATTTT. The chain employs TRBV5-4 and TRBJ1-3; a possible D gene is TRBD1 (6 bases). Germline V lookup: CDR1 SGHNT, CDR2 YYREEE (reference sequence). Trimming took 0 bases from V and 4 from J, leaving 8 bases between them. The CDR3 extends over 14 amino acids.

The V gene is TRBV7-9, the J gene TRBJ1-2; no clear D gene. Germline V lookup: CDR1 SEHNR, CDR2 FQNEAQ (reference sequence). V dropped 5 bases and J dropped 2 bases, with 9 bases sitting between them. CDR3 length equals 13 residues. The DNA for the CDR3 is TGTGCCAGCAGCCCGGACGGAAACTATGGCTACACCTTC. Its protein is CASSPDGNYGYTF. Based on the CDR3 plus reference TRBV7-9 and TRBJ1-2, the full variable domain is DTGVSQNPRHKITKRGQNVTFRCDPISEHNRLYWYRQTLGQGPEFLTYFQNEAQLEKSRLLSDRFSAERPKGSFSTLEIQRTEQGDSAMYLCASSPDGNYGYTFGSGTRLTVV.

The J gene is TRBJ2-3, the V gene TRBV2; D gene uncertain. V lost 9 bases and J 4 bases, leaving 14 bases between the germline ends. Germline loops: CDR1 SNHLY, CDR2 FYNNEI. CDR3 length: 13 amino acids. The CDR3 region is CASRETGPDTQYF. The CDR3 nucleotides read TGTGCCAGTCGAGAGACGGGCCCAGATACGCAGTATTTT.

The chain uses TRBV10-3 and TRBJ1-6; 7 bases fit TRBD1. V lost 5 bases to trimming and J lost 10 bases; unmatched junction nucleotides: 11. Germline CDR1 ENHRY, CDR2 SYGVKD. This CDR3 has 15 residues. In nucleotides, the CDR3 is TGTGCCATCAGTAACGGGGCAGGGGGAGCCTCACCCCTCCACTTT. Translation: CAISNGAGGASPLHF.

The chain employs TRBV4-1 and TRBJ1-2, with D possibly TRBD1 on 5 matching bases. Trimming took off 4 bases at V and 7 bases at J, with 13 bases between the two ends. The V gene's germline CDR1 is MGHRA and CDR2 YSYEKL. The CDR3 length is 13 residues. CDR3 sequence reads: CASSLGTGGGYTF. The CDR3 bases are TGCGCCAGCAGCCTTGGGACCGGGGGTGGCTACACCTTC.

V and J are TRBV11-2 and TRBJ2-2; D call uncertain. Germline V gene data show CDR1 as SGHAT and CDR2 as FQNNGV. The CDR3 has 14 residues. Trimming pared 1 base from V and 4 bases from J, leaving 7 bases between. The DNA for the CDR3 is TGTGCCAGCAGCTTAGGGCTCACCACCGGGGAGCTGTTTTTT. Translation gives CASSLGLTTGELFF.

The chain has TRBV7-9 and TRBJ2-1; 9 bases map to TRBD2. With 5 bases clipped from V and 5 bases from J, the junction kept 13 bases outside the gene matches. Germline CDR1 is SEHNR and CDR2 is FQNEAQ (reference sequence). This CDR3 spans 17 amino acids. The CDR3 nucleotides are TGTGCCAGCAGCCCACCGATACTAGCGGGCCCTCACAATGAGCAGTTCTTC. Translated: CASSPPILAGPHNEQFF.

V is TRBV19 and J is TRBJ2-2; TRBD1 matches at 8 bases. V lost 6 bases, J lost 3 bases, and 15 bases stayed unmatched. This CDR3 is 18 amino acids long. CDR1 and CDR2 from the germline V gene are LNHDA and SQIVND (reference sequence). The CDR3 protein is CASSPPGQVRRYTGELFF. DNA of the CDR3: TGTGCCAGTAGCCCACCGGGACAGGTCCGCCGATACACCGGGGAGCTGTTTTTT.

The gene calls are TRBV6-6 and TRBJ1-2, with D unclear. V shed 4 bases and J shed 7 bases, with 22 bases lying between them. This CDR3 comprises 16 residues. CDR1 is MNHNY and CDR2 is SVGAGI in the germline V gene (reference sequence). CDR3 protein: CASSSGQTFGLGGYTF. The CDR3 bases are TGTGCCAGCAGTTCTGGGCAGACCTTCGGGCTTGGTGGCTACACCTTC.

The rearrangement links TRBV4-3 to TRBJ2-7, with D unclear. CDR1 and CDR2 from the germline V gene are LGHNA and YSLEER. Between the trimmed V and J ends, which lost 0 bases and 1 base, there was a span of 13 bases. This CDR3 has 16 residues. The DNA of the CDR3 is TGCGCCAGCAGCCAAGACCAGTCCTCCGGGTCCTACGAGCAGTACTTC. Amino acid sequence: CASSQDQSSGSYEQYF.

This rearrangement joins TRBV25-1 to TRBJ2-7; no firm D call. Between the trimmed V and J ends, which lost 0 bases and 7 bases, there was a span of 7 bases. This CDR3 is built from 12 residues. Germline CDR1 and CDR2: MGHDK and SYGVNS. The DNA for the CDR3 is TGTGCCAGCAGTGAATATACTGAAGAGCAGTACTTC. Translated, it gives CASSEYTEEQYF.

CDR3 amino acids: CASSGGLSTDTQYF. CDR3 coding DNA: TGTGCCAGCAGTGGCGGGCTTAGCACAGATACGCAGTATTTT. The chain couples TRBV2 to TRBJ2-3, with D possibly TRBD2 on 5 matching bases. CDR3 length: 14 residues. Germline V gene data show CDR1 as SNHLY and CDR2 as FYNNEI. The germline V and J ends were trimmed by 4 bases and 0 bases, with 8 bases remaining between them.